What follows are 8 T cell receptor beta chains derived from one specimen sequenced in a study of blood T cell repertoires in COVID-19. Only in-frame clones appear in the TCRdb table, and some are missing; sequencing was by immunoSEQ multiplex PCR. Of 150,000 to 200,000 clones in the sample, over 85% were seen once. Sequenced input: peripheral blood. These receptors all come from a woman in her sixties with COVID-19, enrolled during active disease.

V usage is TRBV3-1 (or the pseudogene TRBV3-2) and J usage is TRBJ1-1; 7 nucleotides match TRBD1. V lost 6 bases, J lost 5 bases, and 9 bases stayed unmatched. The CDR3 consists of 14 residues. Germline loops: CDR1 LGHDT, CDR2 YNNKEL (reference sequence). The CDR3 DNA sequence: TGTGCCAGCAGTTTTAGGACAGGTCGAACTGAAGCTTTCTTT. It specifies CASSFRTGRTEAFF.

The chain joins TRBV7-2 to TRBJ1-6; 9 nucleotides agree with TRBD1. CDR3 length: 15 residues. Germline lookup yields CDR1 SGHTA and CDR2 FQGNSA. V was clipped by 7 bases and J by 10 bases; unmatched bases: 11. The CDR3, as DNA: TGTGCCAGCACCCCTTTAACAGGGGGCGGATCACCCCTCCACTTT. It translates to CASTPLTGGGSPLHF.

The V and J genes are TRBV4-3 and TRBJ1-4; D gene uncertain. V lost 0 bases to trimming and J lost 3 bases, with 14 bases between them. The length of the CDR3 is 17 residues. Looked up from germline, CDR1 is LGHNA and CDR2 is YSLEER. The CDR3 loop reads CASSQDSQQRANEKLFF. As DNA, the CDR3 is TGCGCCAGCAGCCAAGATTCCCAGCAGAGGGCTAATGAAAAACTGTTTTTT.

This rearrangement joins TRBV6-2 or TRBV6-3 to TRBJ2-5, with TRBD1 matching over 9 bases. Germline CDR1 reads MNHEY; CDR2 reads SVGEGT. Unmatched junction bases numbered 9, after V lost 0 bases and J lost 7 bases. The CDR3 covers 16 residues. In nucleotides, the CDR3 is TGTGCCAGCAGTTACTCTGGGACAGGGAAACGGGTGACCCAGTACTTC. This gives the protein CASSYSGTGKRVTQYF.

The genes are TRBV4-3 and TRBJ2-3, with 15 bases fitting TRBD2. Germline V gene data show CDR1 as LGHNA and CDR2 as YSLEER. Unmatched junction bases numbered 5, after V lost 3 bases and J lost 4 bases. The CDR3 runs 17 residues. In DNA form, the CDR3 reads TGCGCCAGCAGCCAGGGACTAGCGGGGGGTGTCGCAGATACGCAGTATTTT. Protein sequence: CASSQGLAGGVADTQYF.

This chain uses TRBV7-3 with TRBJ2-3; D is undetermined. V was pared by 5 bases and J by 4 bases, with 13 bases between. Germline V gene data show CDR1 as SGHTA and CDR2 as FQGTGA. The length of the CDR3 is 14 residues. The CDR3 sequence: CASSANTASDTQYF. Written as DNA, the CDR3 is TGTGCCAGCAGCGCCAACACCGCCTCAGATACGCAGTATTTT.

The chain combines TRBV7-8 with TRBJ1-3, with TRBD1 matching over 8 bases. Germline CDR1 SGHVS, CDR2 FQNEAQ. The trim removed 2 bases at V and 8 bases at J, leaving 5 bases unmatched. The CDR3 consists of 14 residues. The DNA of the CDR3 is TGTGCCAGCAGCTTAAGGACAGGGTTTGACACCATATATTTT. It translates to CASSLRTGFDTIYF.

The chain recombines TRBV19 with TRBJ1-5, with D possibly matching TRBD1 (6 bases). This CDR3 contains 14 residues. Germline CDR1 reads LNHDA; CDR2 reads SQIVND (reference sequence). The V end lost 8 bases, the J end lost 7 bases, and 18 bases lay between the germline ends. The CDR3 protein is CASHEQGREQPQHF. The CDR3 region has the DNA TGTGCCAGTCACGAACAGGGTCGTGAACAGCCCCAGCATTTT.